A single sample is the source of the 22 T cell receptor beta chains below, sequenced in a study of Ad26.COV2.S vaccination and SARS-CoV-2 variants. The treatment here: some 20 received Ad26.COV2.S at low or high dose, single or two shots; about five received placebo; per-sample allocation not given. Day 63 following the first vaccine or placebo injection was when the samples were taken. The assay was immunoSEQ multiplex PCR, and TCRdb's table has in-frame clones only and misses some. The sample holds about 400,000 clones, around 91% seen once. The sample here was peripheral blood, taken in a trial of Ad26.COV2.S vaccine versus placebo. Receptors were obtained from a person between 18 and 59 years old who received the Ad26.COV2.S COVID-19 vaccine or a placebo.

This chain joins TRBV5-1 and TRBJ1-2; D unclear. Trimming stripped 1 base from V and 6 bases from J, with 13 bases between. Germline assignment: CDR1 SGHRS and CDR2 YFSETQ. The CDR3 sequence is 14 residues long. The CDR3 nucleotides read TGCGCCAGCAGCTTGAATGGGGAATGGGATGGCTACACCTTC. Protein: CASSLNGEWDGYTF.

The chain employs TRBV19 and TRBJ2-1; D tentatively reads TRBD1 or TRBD2 (5 bases each). The CDR3 totals 12 residues. The V and J ends lost 10 bases and 10 bases respectively, with 17 bases between them. Germline V gives CDR1 LNHDA, CDR2 SQIVND (reference sequence). The CDR3 here is CATGVGVREQFF. The CDR3 coding sequence is TGTGCCACCGGGGTGGGGGTCAGGGAGCAGTTCTTC.

The rearrangement uses TRBV5-6 and TRBJ1-5; D might be TRBD1 (6 bases). Trimming stripped 3 bases from V and 2 bases from J, with 15 bases between. The CDR3 has 16 residues. Germline CDR1 SGHDT, CDR2 YYEEEE. The CDR3 DNA follows: TGTGCCAGCAGCTCCTCCAGAAAGGGGGGCAATCAGCCCCAGCATTTT. It codes for CASSSSRKGGNQPQHF.

This chain links TRBV10-1 with TRBJ2-1; perhaps TRBD2 as D (6 bases). With 5 bases removed from V and 7 bases from J, the gap between germline ends came to 24 bases. The CDR3 loop spans 17 amino acids. Germline assignment: CDR1 WNHNN and CDR2 SYGVQD (reference sequence). CDR3 region: CASSSGDGGRGGNEQFF. In DNA form, the CDR3 reads TGCGCCAGCAGTTCGGGGGATGGGGGTAGGGGAGGAAATGAGCAGTTCTTC.

The J gene is TRBJ1-1, the V gene TRBV7-9; possible D gene TRBD1, 6 bases. The CDR3 has 16 amino acids. Trimming cost V 8 bases and J 4 bases, with 23 bases left between them. Germline CDR1 reads SEHNR; CDR2 reads FQNEAQ (reference sequence). CDR3 amino acids: CASGGGGTRRGTEAFF. As DNA, the CDR3 is TGTGCCAGCGGAGGAGGTGGGACACGCCGCGGCACTGAAGCTTTCTTT. The full variable domain, completed using reference TRBV7-9 and TRBJ1-1, is DTGVSQNPRHKITKRGQNVTFRCDPISEHNRLYWYRQTLGQGPEFLTYFQNEAQLEKSRLLSDRFSAERPKGSFSTLEIQRTEQGDSAMYLCASGGGGTRRGTEAFFGQGTRLTVV.

This clone came up once. The chain employs TRBV5-1 and TRBJ1-1, with D tentatively TRBD1 (6 bases). The V gene's germline CDR1 is SGHRS and CDR2 YFSETQ. The length of the CDR3 is 15 residues. The ends were cut back, 0 bases at V and 8 bases at J, with 17 bases in the middle. CDR3 nucleotide sequence: TGCGCCAGCAGCTTGGAACCAAACAGGGAGGGGGAAGCTTTCTTT. The encoded protein is CASSLEPNREGEAFF.

The chain combines TRBV5-1 with TRBJ1-2; 10 nucleotides line up with TRBD1. Losses at the gene ends were 0 bases for V and 7 bases for J; bases not matched to a gene: 3. The CDR3 sequence is 14 residues long. Germline CDR1 reads SGHRS; CDR2 reads YFSETQ. CDR3 nucleotide sequence: TGCGCCAGCAGCTTGGGGGACAGGGGCGGTGGCTACACCTTC. As protein: CASSLGDRGGGYTF.

This clone was observed a few times. V is TRBV28 and J is TRBJ2-3, with D perhaps matching TRBD2 (6 bases). The CDR3 is 15 residues long. V lost 1 base and J 2 bases, leaving 10 bases between the germline ends. The germline V gene encodes CDR1 MDHEN and CDR2 SYDVKM. Here the CDR3 DNA reads TGTGCCAGCAGTTTATACACTAGCTTCACAGATACGCAGTATTTT. Its translation is CASSLYTSFTDTQYF. Together with reference TRBV28 and TRBJ2-3, the CDR3 gives the full variable domain: DVKVTQSSRYLVKRTGEKVFLECVQDMDHENMFWYRQDPGLGLRLIYFSYDVKMKEKGDIPEGYSVSREKKERFSLILESASTNQTSMYLCASSLYTSFTDTQYFGPGTRLTVL.

The V gene is TRBV19, the J gene TRBJ2-1; 7 bases match TRBD1. The CDR3 loop spans 19 amino acids. The junction had 23 bases not matched to a gene; V was cut back by 8 bases and J by 4 bases. The V gene's germline CDR1 is LNHDA and CDR2 SQIVND (reference sequence). The CDR3 DNA reads TGTGCCAGTGGGGACAGCGCCGCGACCGGGTTTCCCTATTACAATGAGCAGTTCTTC. Amino acid sequence: CASGDSAATGFPYYNEQFF.

The V gene is TRBV2, the J gene TRBJ2-3; tentative D call: TRBD2 (6 bases). Trimming took off 6 bases at V and 8 bases at J, with 18 bases between the two ends. The CDR3 is 14 residues long. Germline loops: CDR1 SNHLY, CDR2 FYNNEI. The CDR3 region has the DNA TGTGCCAGCAGGGACCCCCGCGGAGGGATTACGCAGTATTTT. Translated, it gives CASRDPRGGITQYF.

The table lists this clone with a few counts. The chain employs TRBV19 and TRBJ2-3, with 11 bases fitting TRBD1. Germline trimming cut 6 bases from V and 4 bases from J; bases unmatched to any gene: 3. This CDR3 spans 14 amino acids. The V gene's germline CDR1 is LNHDA and CDR2 SQIVND (reference sequence). CDR3 bases: TGTGCCAGTAGCCGGGGACAGGGGGCAGATACGCAGTATTTT. This gives the protein CASSRGQGADTQYF.

The chain has TRBV6-5 and TRBJ1-1; TRBD1 might be the D (5 bases). Per the germline V gene, CDR1 is MNHEY and CDR2 is SVGAGI. V dropped 2 bases and J dropped 0 bases, with 13 bases sitting between them. The CDR3 runs to 16 residues. CDR3 amino acids: CASSYTKGYMNTEAFF. The CDR3, as DNA: TGTGCCAGCAGTTACACTAAGGGGTACATGAACACTGAAGCTTTCTTT.

The chain couples TRBV30 to TRBJ1-3, with TRBD1 as a possible D gene (5 bases). This CDR3 contains 13 residues. Germline assignment: CDR1 GTSNPN and CDR2 SVGIG (reference sequence). With 2 bases removed from V and 4 bases from J, the gap between germline ends came to 9 bases. CDR3 nucleotides: TGTGCCTGGAGTACGGGGACGGGAAACACCATATATTTT. It yields the protein CAWSTGTGNTIYF.

This clone appeared many times. The chain joins TRBV27 to TRBJ2-1, with D perhaps TRBD2 (6 bases). The V and J ends lost 4 bases and 6 bases respectively, with 22 bases between them. This CDR3 is built from 17 residues. The germline CDR1 and CDR2 sequences are MNHEY and SMNVEV (reference sequence). The CDR3 protein is CASSSPARDSRRNEQFF. DNA of the CDR3: TGTGCCAGCAGTTCCCCGGCCCGGGACTCCCGACGCAATGAGCAGTTCTTC.

The chain joins TRBV28 to TRBJ2-6; the D is unclear. CDR1 and CDR2 from the germline V gene are MDHEN and SYDVKM. Trimming cost V 3 bases and J 2 bases, with 23 bases left between them. CDR3 size: 20 residues. The DNA for the CDR3 is TGTGCCAGCAGTTTCGCCACGGGCATTGTTGGTGTAACTGGGGCCAACGTCCTGACTTTC. This translates into CASSFATGIVGVTGANVLTF.

The chain links TRBV20-1 to TRBJ2-7; D unresolved. V shed 3 bases and J shed 6 bases, with 6 bases lying between them. CDR1 and CDR2 from the germline V gene are DFQATT and SNEGSKA (reference sequence). The CDR3 extends over 10 amino acids. The CDR3, as DNA: TGCAGTGCTAGGCAGAGCGAGCAGTACTTC. Encoded protein: CSARQSEQYF.

The chain employs TRBV6-5 and TRBJ2-5, with D perhaps given as TRBD1 or TRBD2 (5 bases each). V gave up 6 bases and J gave up 3 bases, with 14 bases separating them. The CDR3 is made up of 14 amino acids. Germline V lookup: CDR1 MNHEY, CDR2 SVGAGI. CDR3 sequence (DNA): TGTGCCAGCAGCCGAGGTGGGACCAAAGAGACCCAGTACTTC. Translated, it gives CASSRGGTKETQYF.

This sequence joins TRBV13 and TRBJ1-1, with D perhaps TRBD1 (5 bases). Germline values: CDR1 PRHDT, CDR2 FYEKMQ (reference sequence). Trimming removed 4 bases at V and 8 bases at J, with 14 bases between. The CDR3 is 13 residues long. This chain's CDR3 is CASSSTGLGEAFF. For the CDR3, the DNA is TGTGCCAGCAGCTCTACAGGATTGGGGGAAGCTTTCTTT.

The chain combines TRBV3-1 (or the pseudogene TRBV3-2) with TRBJ2-4; possible D gene TRBD1, 6 bases. The germline gives CDR1 LGHDT, CDR2 YNNKEL (reference sequence). This CDR3 spans 16 amino acids. The V gene lost 5 bases and the J gene lost 0 bases, with 14 bases spanning the gap. As DNA, the CDR3 is TGTGCCAGCAGCTTACAGGGAAACCTAGCCAAAAACATTCAGTACTTC. Protein sequence: CASSLQGNLAKNIQYF.

Here the CDR3 DNA reads TGTGCCAGCAGCCTCCCGGGGAGGTCGAACACCGGGGAGCTGTTTTTT. It is translated as CASSLPGRSNTGELFF. This chain joins TRBV7-9 and TRBJ2-2, with D possibly being TRBD2 (6 bases). This CDR3 has 16 amino acids. The V gene's germline CDR1 is SEHNR and CDR2 FQNEAQ (reference sequence). Trimming took 5 bases from V and 0 from J, leaving 13 bases between them.

The chain recombines TRBV15 with TRBJ2-7; 7 bases line up with TRBD2. In germline, CDR1 is LNHNV, CDR2 YYDKDF (reference sequence). The CDR3 extends over 17 amino acids. V lost 1 base to trimming and J lost 4 bases; unmatched junction nucleotides: 13. The CDR3 nucleotides read TGTGCCACCAGCAGAGCGGGGGGACGCACAGCCCAATACGAGCAGTACTTC. As protein: CATSRAGGRTAQYEQYF.

This chain connects TRBV14 to TRBJ2-1; tentatively, D is TRBD1 or TRBD2 (5 bases each). Germline V gives CDR1 SGHDN, CDR2 FVKESK. Trimming removed 4 bases at V and 12 bases at J, with 16 bases between. The CDR3 is 13 amino acids. CDR3 DNA: TGTGCCAGCAGCCCTGGGACGCTTTCCCCGCAGTTCTTC. Translated: CASSPGTLSPQFF.